This T cell receptor (beta chain) was found in a study of shared clonotypes between healthy human individuals. Study-level points and caveats: Across subsets, estimated richness was generally greater for naive than for memory populations.

Using immunoSEQ multiplex PCR, the repertoire was profiled, and TCRdb retains in-frame clones only, with some absent. The table has about 2.2 million clones, around 93% seen once. Comments on this clone: Its antigen is unidentified.

The V gene's germline CDR1 is MRHNA and CDR2 SNTAGT. The CDR3 covers 15 residues. V shed 3 bases and J shed 4 bases, with 15 bases lying between them. The naive CD8 subset, CD45RO-negative cells positively selected for CCR7, excluded terminally differentiated effector memory CD45RA+ cells. The donor cohort consisted entirely of Caucasian adults residing in Nashville, Tennessee. The chain carries TRBV6-4 and TRBJ1-2; D not resolved. The clonotype was recovered from a man younger than 35 in good health. Some clones in this sample may be carry-over from other donors' samples. Sequencing used naive CD8+ T cells from PBMCs. CDR3 DNA sequence: TGTGCCAGCAGTGATACCGCCGACTCAGCCTATGGCTACACCTTC. Its translation is CASSDTADSAYGYTF.